Each of the 2 T cell receptor beta chains below was sequenced from the same sample in a study of shared clonotypes between healthy human individuals. Generated by immunoSEQ multiplex PCR, the TCRdb table keeps only in-frame clones and is missing some. The data hold 2 million to 3 million clones, with 93% observed a single time. The sequencing sample was made of naive CD4+ T cells from PBMCs. Subset specified: CD45RA+ positively selected. These receptor sequences come from a man between 18 and 35 years old in good health. Some clones in this sample may be carry-over from other donors' samples.

This chain connects TRBV5-5 to TRBJ2-7; D is perhaps TRBD2 (5 bases). The CDR3 is 13 residues long. Per the germline V gene, CDR1 is SGHKS and CDR2 is YYEKEE (reference sequence). Trimming stripped 0 bases from V and 6 bases from J, with 10 bases between. CDR3 amino acids: CASSLGGVSEQYF. In DNA form, the CDR3 reads TGTGCCAGCAGCTTGGGGGGAGTGAGCGAGCAGTACTTC.

The J gene is TRBJ2-7, the V gene TRBV7-2; a possible D gene is TRBD2 (6 bases). Germline-derived CDR1 and CDR2 are SGHTA and FQGNSA. Trimming stripped 2 bases from V and 3 bases from J, with 14 bases between. The CDR3 is 15 amino acids. Here the CDR3 reads CASSLLSGEGYEQYF. Written as DNA, the CDR3 is TGTGCCAGCAGCTTATTGTCGGGAGAGGGCTACGAGCAGTACTTC.